The 12 T cell receptor beta chains presented below share a single source sample, sequenced in a study of beta chain features in type 1 diabetes (dated by TCRdb to 2017 to 2018). Results the study describes overall, beyond this receptor: A moderate but significant shortening of TCRB CDR3 length was observed in type 1 diabetes patients in all four CD4+ subsets.

Libraries were constructed by the immunoSEQ multiplex PCR assay. The entire amount of isolated RNA was reverse transcribed using the High Capacity cDNA Reverse Transcription Kit, so the sequenced TCRB transcripts were expressed ones. TCRdb limited this immuneACCESS table to in-frame rearrangements with V and J called. A share of clones is missing; checked studies link under half to unresolved V genes, and the rest is unexplained. This sample holds around 250,000 clones; around 13% were observed only once. Just under 0.02% of the sample comes from the top ten. For these TCRs, the target antigens are not known. The sequenced sample consisted of naive CD4+ T cells from blood. In the paper's terms, the cell subset or site label means: true naive CD4+ T cells. The receptors were sampled from a man aged 30 to 39 with type 1 diabetes.

The chain carries TRBV18 and TRBJ2-3, with D possibly matching TRBD1 (6 bases). CDR3 size: 13 residues. Trimming removed 6 bases from V and 3 bases from J, with 10 bases in between. Germline V CDR1 and CDR2: KGHSH, LQKENI. CDR3 sequence reads: CASSPTGTDTQYF. The CDR3 bases are TGTGCCAGCTCGCCCACAGGGACAGATACGCAGTATTTT.

In its sample, this clone was seen a few times. The chain combines TRBV5-1 with TRBJ2-7, with 10 bases fitting TRBD1. V lost 2 bases, J lost 11 bases, and 13 bases stayed unmatched. The length of the CDR3 is 15 residues. Germline-derived CDR1 and CDR2 are SGHRS and YFSETQ. The CDR3 loop reads CASSFSGTGEGGEYF. Here the CDR3 DNA reads TGCGCCAGCAGCTTTTCCGGGACAGGGGAAGGAGGAGAGTACTTC.

A few counts support this clone. This chain links TRBV7-9 with TRBJ1-2; D is unclear. The CDR3 covers 12 residues. Trimming took off 3 bases at V and 6 bases at J, with 8 bases between the two ends. Germline V gene sequence: CDR1 SEHNR, CDR2 FQNEAQ (reference sequence). The chain's CDR3 is CASSLVQDGYTF. Here the CDR3 DNA reads TGTGCCAGCAGCTTGGTGCAGGATGGCTACACCTTC.

V and J are TRBV11-2 and TRBJ2-1; no firm D call. Per the germline V gene, CDR1 is SGHAT and CDR2 is FQNNGV. The CDR3 spans 17 residues. The germline V and J ends were trimmed by 0 bases and 0 bases, with 12 bases remaining between them. CDR3 loop: CASSLDWSVSSYNEQFF. The CDR3 DNA reads as TGTGCCAGCAGCTTAGACTGGAGCGTCAGCTCCTACAATGAGCAGTTCTTC.

The chain couples TRBV5-1 to TRBJ2-1; TRBD2 agrees at 9 bases. Trimming cost V 1 base and J 9 bases; bases outside gene matches: 17. The CDR3 runs to 18 residues. The germline V gene has CDR1 SGHRS and CDR2 YFSETQ. CDR3 sequence (DNA): TGCGCCAGCAGCTTGTCTGGCGGGAGGGCCCTCGGGCAAGGTGAGCAGTTCTTC. This gives the protein CASSLSGGRALGQGEQFF. Drawing the rest from reference TRBV5-1 and TRBJ2-1, the complete variable domain is KAGVTQTPRYLIKTRGQQVTLSCSPISGHRSVSWYQQTPGQGLQFLFEYFSETQRNKGNFPGRFSGRQFSNSRSEMNVSTLELGDSALYLCASSLSGGRALGQGEQFFGPGTRLTVL.

This clone was counted a few times. CDR3 loop: CAWETGSNEKLFF. In nucleotides, the CDR3 is TGTGCCTGGGAAACAGGGTCTAATGAAAAACTGTTTTTT. The chain joins TRBV30 to TRBJ1-4; D is possibly TRBD1 (6 bases). Trimming pared 5 bases from V and 3 bases from J, leaving 10 bases between. CDR1 and CDR2 from the germline V gene are GTSNPN and SVGIG (reference sequence). The length of the CDR3 is 13 residues.

This chain links TRBV10-3 with TRBJ1-5; tentative D call: TRBD1 (5 bases). Germline V gives CDR1 ENHRY, CDR2 SYGVKD. V lost 0 bases and J lost 3, with 9 bases in between. The CDR3 totals 15 residues. The CDR3 reads CAISESRGNNQPQHF. The CDR3 DNA is TGTGCCATCAGTGAGTCACGGGGGAACAATCAGCCCCAGCATTTT.

In this sample, this clone turned up a few times. V gene TRBV13 combines with J gene TRBJ2-7; tentatively, D is TRBD1 (6 bases). Germline V gene data show CDR1 as PRHDT and CDR2 as FYEKMQ (reference sequence). The CDR3 has 12 amino acids. The V end lost 5 bases, the J end lost 2 bases, and 7 bases lay between the germline ends. The CDR3 sequence is CASSRTAYEQYF. Written as DNA, the CDR3 is TGTGCCAGCAGCCGGACAGCCTACGAGCAGTACTTC.

This clone turned up a few times. The gene calls are TRBV7-2 and TRBJ2-7, with TRBD1 identical over 7 bases. Trimming at V came to 5 bases and at J to 4 bases, leaving 5 bases not matched to a gene. This CDR3 is built from 13 residues. Germline V lookup: CDR1 SGHTA, CDR2 FQGNSA. The DNA for the CDR3 is TGTGCCAGCAGCCTGGACAGGTCTTACGAGCAGTACTTC. Encoded protein: CASSLDRSYEQYF.

This chain's CDR3 is CAWSQQGAGYTF. As DNA, the CDR3 is TGTGCCTGGAGTCAGCAGGGGGCCGGCTACACCTTC. This chain links TRBV30 with TRBJ1-2; TRBD1 aligns across 8 bases. CDR3 length: 12 amino acids. Germline lookup yields CDR1 GTSNPN and CDR2 SVGIG (reference sequence). The V segment lost 2 bases and the J segment 8 bases; nucleotides outside the gene matches: 4. Based on the CDR3 plus reference TRBV30 and TRBJ1-2, the full variable domain is SQTIHQWPATLVQPVGSPLSLECTVEGTSNPNLYWYRQAAGRGLQLLFYSVGIGQISSEVPQNLSASRPQDRQFILSSKKLLLSDSGFYLCAWSQQGAGYTFGSGTRLTVV.

The chain employs TRBV11-3 and TRBJ2-5, with 8 bases that match TRBD1. V lost 3 bases, J lost 4 bases, and 1 base stayed unmatched. The CDR3 has 13 amino acids. Looked up from germline, CDR1 is SGHNT and CDR2 is YENEEA. This chain's CDR3 is CASSLGQAETQYF. The DNA for the CDR3 is TGTGCCAGCAGCTTGGGACAGGCAGAGACCCAGTACTTC.

The J gene is TRBJ2-1, the V gene TRBV18, with 7 bases aligning to TRBD1. The CDR3 runs 17 residues. V shed 0 bases and J 8 bases; nucleotides not matched to a gene: 13. Germline V gene sequence: CDR1 KGHSH, CDR2 LQKENI. Here the CDR3 reads CASSPPSLGTAYHEQFF. CDR3 nucleotide sequence: TGTGCCAGCTCACCACCGAGTCTCGGGACAGCCTATCATGAGCAGTTCTTC.